This T cell receptor beta chain was sequenced for a study of shared clonotypes between healthy human individuals (TCRdb year 2020). Regarding the research as a whole: A few men and a couple of women, aged 18 to 49 years, made up the cohort. For each donor, CD4 naive and CD4 memory were each run on three plates, CD8 naive on two plates, and CD8 memory on one plate. Blood TCR repertoires of roughly five healthy adults were deeply sequenced to estimate repertoire size and the extent of clonotype sharing between individuals. To increase sequencing depth and limit assay-specific biases, TCR repertoire library preparation and sequencing were carried out by different laboratories using diverse techniques. Per donor, leukapheresis produced somewhere between about 0.8 and 9 billion PBMCs.

Looking up the germline V gene yields CDR1 SGHVS and CDR2 FQNEAQ. Relative to germline, V is 3 bases shorter and J is 8 bases shorter, with 10 bases between their ends. Measured from the cysteine to the phenylalanine, the CDR3 is 12 residues long. The DNA shown is the 36-base CDR3, in frame from base 1. The donors were healthy, HIV-negative adults with no recently reported acute infections or vaccinations. Every donor was a Caucasian adult residing in Nashville, Tennessee, USA. Magnetic negative selection was used to enrich CD4+ T cells, after which naive cells were positively selected on CD45RA and the negative fraction became the memory subset. After blood collection by leukapheresis, PBMCs were isolated using Ficoll-Histopaque density gradient centrifugation and then cryopreserved in the vapor phase of liquid nitrogen. Purity and quantity of every magnetically sorted T cell population were checked by analytical flow cytometry. Genomic DNA was isolated from each sorted fraction and quantified by UV absorbance on a Nanodrop 2000c.

As regards this clone: Its target antigen remains unknown. No much larger clonotype is one base removed from it; base qualities were not supplied.

On the study overall, not on this receptor specifically: Naive subsets generally had larger estimated clonotype richness than memory subsets. Sampling was restricted to blood, and TCR repertoires in tissue are likely to differ from TCR repertoires in blood. Sharing across several donors was observed for around 5% of naive CD4, over 3% of naive CD8, 2.3% of memory CD4, and roughly 0.4% of memory CD8 clonotypes. The genetic and exposure-history diversity represented was limited by the small number of donors. Even with the large sequencing depth, rarefaction of the sorted-subset datasets indicated that sequencing was incomplete. Compared with non-shared clonotypes, the clonotypes found in all four sorted-subset donors had higher generation probabilities. Pairwise subsampling indicated that sequencing depth was expected to affect the degree of clonotype sharing among donors.

Using the deep immunoSEQ assay, multiplex PCR amplified TCR CDR3 regions from genomic DNA. Genomic DNA extracted from each cell subset was distributed evenly over all wells of several immunoSEQ 96-well plates, and each plate served as one replicate. For sorted subsets, roughly 200 ng genomic DNA, equal to 30,000 or so T cell genomes, was loaded into each replicate PCR. The purified libraries were quantified using a Qubit 3.0 fluorometer, sized with a Bioanalyzer 2100, and then quantified again using the KAPA Library Quantification kit. Each immunoSEQ 96-well plate was sequenced on its own single-read 150-cycle Illumina NextSeq 550 flow cell. Processing in the source paper ran as follows. Because only junctional sequences without quality scores were contained in the immunoSEQ output, filtering matching that applied to full-length reads could not be performed. Sequences were annotated with PyIR, a Python wrapper for IgBLAST v1.9, using IMGT germline references to assign V/J genes and CDR3. Reads with weak V/J assignments (E-value above 1e-6), missing CDR3, stop codons, out-of-frame junctions, or ambiguous translated residues were removed. V3J clonotypes were defined as sequences sharing an identical inferred V gene, J gene, and CDR3 amino acid sequence. Percentage overlap between repertoires was computed as shared unique clonotypes divided by the size of the smaller repertoire. RTK rarefaction, the Chao1 estimator, and Recon v2.1 estimates of unobserved clonotypes were used to assess repertoire richness. For all TCRbeta clonotypes obtained by the gDNA method from a handful of donors, generation probabilities were computed with OLGA. Not all clones reach the TCRdb copy of this immuneACCESS table, which keeps in-frame sequences only. Checked studies attribute under half of the gap to unresolved V genes and leave the rest unexplained. V, J and clone size are those of that table, while D and trimming were read from the DNA. The sample records around 700,000 clones, around 73% of which are singletons. Jointly, the top ten make up around 1.7% of the sample.

The clonotype originates from a woman aged 30 to 39 in good health. The sequencing sample was made of memory CD4+ T cells sorted from blood. Reading the label with the study, this specimen's cell subset or site is: CD45RA-negative fraction. This sequence uses TRBV7-8 and TRBJ1-1; the D gene is unclear. CDR3 region: CASSLQYGEAFF. The sequenced DNA: TGTGCCAGCAGCTTGCAATACGGGGAAGCTTTCTTT.